This T cell receptor (beta chain) was profiled in a study of PD-L1 blockade in urothelial cancer. Background on the study: Patients' atezolizumab regimen, 1,200 mg intravenously every 3 weeks, began in about 2014. Prior chemotherapy in patients spanned 0 to 3 regimens.

General study points: Better survival was predicted when blood TCR clonality before treatment fell below the median.

As regards this clone: Its antigen is not identified.

TCR analog templates of synthetic origin were spiked into each PCR. Profiled with immunoSEQ multiplex PCR; TCRdb holds only in-frame clones, not every one. The table has roughly 50,000 clones, roughly 75% seen once; the top ten hold 4%. Time point defined: pretreatment peripheral blood. CDR3 size: 16 residues. Germline V gene lookup returns CDR1 KGHSH and CDR2 LQKENI. V was clipped by 6 bases and J by 6 bases; unmatched bases: 10. The clonotype comes from a man in his 70s with urothelial cancer. Specimen: PBMCs, collected around atezolizumab (anti-PD-L1) treatment. This chain connects TRBV18 to TRBJ2-1; 11 bases align to TRBD1. As DNA, the CDR3 is TGTGCCAGCTCGTCTACCGGGACAGGGGGACCCAATGAGCAGTTCTTC. Protein product: CASSSTGTGGPNEQFF.